Presented here are 24 T cell receptor beta chains from one specimen sequenced in a study of blood T cell repertoires in COVID-19. Clones were read by immunoSEQ multiplex PCR, and TCRdb kept only the in-frame ones, dropping some. The sample yields 200,000 to 250,000 clones, around 85% seen once. The specimen was peripheral blood. These receptors all stem from an elderly man with acute or convalescent COVID-19.

The chain has TRBV7-9 and TRBJ1-6; the D is unclear. In germline, CDR1 is SEHNR, CDR2 FQNEAQ (reference sequence). CDR3 length equals 16 residues. Deletions cut 6 bases from V and 0 bases from J, with 12 bases between. Here the CDR3 DNA reads TGTGCCAGCAGTATTGACAAGAGCTCCTATAATTCACCCCTCCACTTT. Translating gives CASSIDKSSYNSPLHF.

The gene calls are TRBV6-5 and TRBJ1-5; the D is unclear. V gave up 2 bases and J gave up 6 bases, with 14 bases separating them. This CDR3 spans 15 amino acids. Germline V CDR1 and CDR2: MNHEY, SVGAGI. As DNA, the CDR3 is TGTGCCAGCAGTTACCTCGGGTCACGGAGTCAGCCCCAGCATTTT. Translated, it gives CASSYLGSRSQPQHF.

The CDR3 DNA is TGTGCCAGCAGCCCGTCGGTAGCGGGGGGGCCCCGGGAGACCCAGTACTTC. Its translation is CASSPSVAGGPRETQYF. V is TRBV7-2 and J is TRBJ2-5, with 11 bases aligning to TRBD2. Germline assignment: CDR1 SGHTA and CDR2 FQGNSA. V gave up 5 bases and J gave up 5 bases; unmatched junction bases: 13. This CDR3 is built from 17 residues.

The chain links TRBV7-2 to TRBJ1-4; D is possibly TRBD1 (6 bases). The CDR3 runs to 17 residues. V shed 1 base and J shed 4 bases, with 16 bases lying between them. Germline lookup yields CDR1 SGHTA and CDR2 FQGNSA. The DNA of the CDR3 is TGTGCCAGCAGCTTAGACGGGCGCGGACAGCTTAATGAAAAACTGTTTTTT. This translates into CASSLDGRGQLNEKLFF.

The gene calls are TRBV19 and TRBJ2-1; 8 bases agree with TRBD2. Germline V gene sequence: CDR1 LNHDA, CDR2 SQIVND (reference sequence). Unmatched junction bases numbered 12, after V lost 5 bases and J lost 9 bases. CDR3 length: 15 residues. The CDR3 nucleotides are TGTGCCAGTAGTCCCCCACGCGGGAGGAATGGTGAGCAGTTCTTC. Its translation: CASSPPRGRNGEQFF.

The chain combines TRBV3-1 (or the pseudogene TRBV3-2) with TRBJ1-3, with D hard to call. V lost 4 bases to trimming and J lost 3 bases, with 4 bases between them. Germline CDR1 and CDR2: LGHDT and YNNKEL (reference sequence). This CDR3 spans 12 amino acids. DNA for the CDR3: TGTGCCAGCAGCCCTCTTGGAAACACCATATATTTT. Translating gives CASSPLGNTIYF.

This rearrangement joins TRBV13 to TRBJ2-7; possibly TRBD1 for D (6 bases). CDR1 and CDR2 (germline): PRHDT, FYEKMQ (reference sequence). CDR3 length: 13 amino acids. V lost 5 bases, J lost 5 bases, and 13 bases lay in between. The CDR3 nucleotides are TGTGCCAGCAGCATCCGGGACAACCACGAGCAGTACTTC. As protein: CASSIRDNHEQYF. The entire variable domain, with the rest obtained from reference TRBV13 and TRBJ2-7, is as follows: AAGVIQSPRHLIKEKRETATLKCYPIPRHDTVYWYQQGPGQDPQFLISFYEKMQSDKGSIPDRFSAQQFSDYHSELNMSSLELGDSALYFCASSIRDNHEQYFGPGTRLTVT.

V gene TRBV6-5 combines with J gene TRBJ1-5, with TRBD1 as a possible D gene (6 bases). The CDR3 spans 14 residues. V lost 5 bases, J lost 5 bases, and 13 bases lay in between. In germline, CDR1 is MNHEY, CDR2 SVGAGI. This chain's CDR3 is CASSTGMDHQPQHF. The DNA for the CDR3 is TGTGCCAGCAGTACAGGGATGGACCATCAGCCCCAGCATTTT.

The rearrangement joins TRBV19 to TRBJ2-3; perhaps TRBD2 as D (6 bases). V lost 5 bases, J lost 0 bases, and 12 bases lay in between. CDR3 length: 15 residues. Germline V lookup: CDR1 LNHDA, CDR2 SQIVND (reference sequence). The CDR3 reads CASSLRDASTDTQYF. CDR3 DNA sequence: TGTGCCAGTAGTCTGCGGGACGCTAGCACAGATACGCAGTATTTT.

The V gene is TRBV7-9, the J gene TRBJ1-2; D possibly corresponds to TRBD1 (6 bases). Deletions cut 7 bases from V and 7 bases from J, with 16 bases between. The CDR3 spans 13 residues. Germline V gives CDR1 SEHNR, CDR2 FQNEAQ (reference sequence). This CDR3 reads CASTPRGAGGYTF. CDR3 DNA sequence: TGTGCCAGCACCCCTCGGGGGGCGGGTGGCTACACCTTC. Supplemented by reference TRBV7-9 and TRBJ1-2, the full variable domain reads DTGVSQNPRHKITKRGQNVTFRCDPISEHNRLYWYRQTLGQGPEFLTYFQNEAQLEKSRLLSDRFSAERPKGSFSTLEIQRTEQGDSAMYLCASTPRGAGGYTFGSGTRLTVV.

This chain links TRBV2 with TRBJ1-3, with D tentatively TRBD1 (5 bases). The CDR3 has 12 amino acids. The V end was cut by 11 bases, the J end by 0 bases, with 8 bases between. Looked up from germline, CDR1 is SNHLY and CDR2 is FYNNEI. The CDR3 region has the DNA TGTGCCCGACAGAGCTCTGGAAACACCATATATTTT. Amino acid sequence: CARQSSGNTIYF.

CDR3 region: CASSVGYSYNSPLHF. DNA for the CDR3: TGTGCCAGCAGCGTAGGTTACTCCTATAATTCACCCCTCCACTTT. The chain joins TRBV9 to TRBJ1-6; no reliable D call. Trimming left V 0 bases short and J 0 bases short, with 4 bases between. Germline V gene lookup returns CDR1 SGDLS and CDR2 YYNGEE. This CDR3 has 15 amino acids.

The gene calls are TRBV19 and TRBJ1-2; 9 bases match TRBD1. The CDR3 extends over 15 amino acids. Germline V gene sequence: CDR1 LNHDA, CDR2 SQIVND (reference sequence). The V segment lost 7 bases and the J segment 3 bases; nucleotides outside the gene matches: 9. Written as DNA, the CDR3 is TGTGCCAGTACCGTGGGACAGGGTCCGTACTATGGCTACACCTTC. Encoded protein: CASTVGQGPYYGYTF.

The chain is built from TRBV2 and TRBJ2-7, with 15 bases identical to TRBD2. This CDR3 is built from 13 residues. Per the germline V gene, CDR1 is SNHLY and CDR2 is FYNNEI. The V and J ends lost 7 bases and 11 bases, in that order; junction bases with no gene match: 6. CDR3 bases: TGTGCCAGCACCGGACTAGCGGGAGGGAAGAAGTACTTC. Amino acid sequence: CASTGLAGGKKYF.

A remark on this clone: Additional DNA sequences in this sample encode the identical CDR3. The chain employs TRBV24-1 and TRBJ1-5; D unresolved. Deletions cut 4 bases from V and 7 bases from J, with 7 bases between. CDR3 length: 12 amino acids. Germline CDR1 KGHDR, CDR2 SFDVKD. In nucleotides, the CDR3 is TGTGCCACCAGTGACCCCGGGCAGCCCCAGCATTTT. It translates to CATSDPGQPQHF.

This clone is a singleton in its sample. The chain couples TRBV21-1 to TRBJ1-6; the table's TRBD1 call for D was not verified on the DNA. TRBV21-1 has pseudogene status. The CDR3 is made up of 19 amino acids. The CDR3 DNA is TGTGCCAGCAGCAAAGCGTCCAGGACAGGAGTTGTTTGGAATTCACCCCTCCACTTT. Translation: CASSKASRTGVVWNSPLHF.

The V call is TRBV2, the J call TRBJ2-3, with D possibly matching TRBD1 (5 bases). CDR1 and CDR2 (germline): SNHLY, FYNNEI. The CDR3 is 14 residues long. Between the trimmed V and J ends, which lost 6 bases and 6 bases, there was a span of 16 bases. The CDR3 DNA sequence: TGTGCCAGCAGGCAGGGCTACCCGGGCGATACGCAGTATTTT. Encoded protein: CASRQGYPGDTQYF. Full variable domain (remainder filled in from reference TRBV2 and TRBJ2-3): EPEVTQTPSHQVTQMGQEVILRCVPISNHLYFYWYRQILGQKVEFLVSFYNNEISEKSEIFDDQFSVERPDGSNFTLKIRSTKLEDSAMYFCASRQGYPGDTQYFGPGTRLTVL.

The chain has TRBV30 and TRBJ2-2; maybe TRBD2 (5 bases). Trimming stripped 4 bases from V and 6 bases from J, with 12 bases between. The CDR3 has 13 amino acids. From germline, CDR1 is GTSNPN and CDR2 SVGIG (reference sequence). The chain's CDR3 is CAWNFGKAGELFF. CDR3 DNA: TGTGCCTGGAATTTCGGGAAGGCCGGGGAGCTGTTTTTT.

The V call is TRBV10-3, the J call TRBJ1-1; D gene unclear. Trimming shortened V by 1 base and J by 0 bases, and 6 bases separated the two germline ends. The CDR3 is 14 amino acids. Germline values: CDR1 ENHRY, CDR2 SYGVKD. The CDR3 DNA is TGTGCCATCAGTGAGTATGGGCTGAACACTGAAGCTTTCTTT. It is translated as CAISEYGLNTEAFF.

The chain recombines TRBV7-8 with TRBJ2-7; D gene ambiguous. The V end was cut by 1 base, the J end by 11 bases, with 18 bases between. There are 14 residues in the CDR3. Germline V gene lookup returns CDR1 SGHVS and CDR2 FQNEAQ. This CDR3 reads CASSLERLTQREYF. As DNA, the CDR3 is TGTGCCAGCAGCTTAGAGCGTCTGACCCAACGGGAGTACTTC.

This chain joins TRBV20-1 and TRBJ1-4; a possible D gene is TRBD1 (6 bases). Deletions cut 3 bases from V and 8 bases from J, with 13 bases between. Per the germline V gene, CDR1 is DFQATT and CDR2 is SNEGSKA (reference sequence). The CDR3 runs 13 residues. CDR3 amino acids: CSASSNRAEKLFF. The CDR3 DNA is TGCAGTGCTAGTAGTAACAGGGCCGAAAAACTGTTTTTT.

The chain carries TRBV3-1 (or the pseudogene TRBV3-2) and TRBJ2-2; 11 bases agree with TRBD1. Germline assignment: CDR1 LGHDT and CDR2 YNNKEL (reference sequence). This CDR3 has 14 amino acids. V lost 6 bases, J lost 6 bases, and 3 bases stayed unmatched. The CDR3 DNA reads as TGTGCCAGCAGAAGGGACAGGGGGGCCGGGGAGCTGTTTTTT. Protein sequence: CASRRDRGAGELFF.

The rearrangement uses TRBV9 and TRBJ2-2; no reliable D call. The V and J ends lost 0 bases and 4 bases respectively, with 7 bases between them. Germline V gives CDR1 SGDLS, CDR2 YYNGEE. The CDR3 is 14 amino acids. The CDR3: CASSVDYSTGELFF. The DNA for the CDR3 is TGTGCCAGCAGCGTAGACTACTCCACCGGGGAGCTGTTTTTT.

This clone was counted a single time. This chain uses TRBV7-9 with TRBJ2-7; D gene unclear. Germline CDR1 is SEHNR and CDR2 is FQNEAQ (reference sequence). This CDR3 is built from 14 residues. Trimming removed 6 bases at V and 1 base at J, with 13 bases between. CDR3 DNA: TGTGCCAGCAGGGAAATGTCACAGTCCTACGAGCAGTACTTC. It codes for CASREMSQSYEQYF. Based on the CDR3 plus reference TRBV7-9 and TRBJ2-7, the full variable domain is DTGVSQNPRHKITKRGQNVTFRCDPISEHNRLYWYRQTLGQGPEFLTYFQNEAQLEKSRLLSDRFSAERPKGSFSTLEIQRTEQGDSAMYLCASREMSQSYEQYFGPGTRLTVT.